This T cell receptor beta chain was sequenced in a study of T cell responses to AZD1222 COVID-19 vaccine. In the case of this clone: Its specificity is unknown.

General study results and limits: Nearly half of spike-specific TCRs reportedly go after variant regions that carry no mutations. No repertoire was sampled before or during the peak T cell response, only after it. It should be noted that donors were predominantly white British and more often female, and clonal diversity was possibly underestimated.

The junction had 5 bases not matched to a gene; V was cut back by 5 bases and J by 2 bases. Germline CDR1 is GTSNPN and CDR2 is SVGIG (reference sequence). The CDR3 extends over 13 amino acids. Using immunoSEQ multiplex PCR, the repertoire was profiled, and TCRdb retains in-frame clones only, with some absent. The table records fewer than 150,000 clones, about 93% of them present only once. The sequenced sample was peripheral blood, obtained 28 days after the second AZD1222 dose. The receptor's source is an adult who received the AZD1222 COVID-19 vaccine. The chain carries TRBV30 and TRBJ2-5, with 7 bases lining up with TRBD1. The CDR3 DNA reads TGTGCCTGGGCCACAGGGGTACAAGAGACCCAGTACTTC. It codes for CAWATGVQETQYF.